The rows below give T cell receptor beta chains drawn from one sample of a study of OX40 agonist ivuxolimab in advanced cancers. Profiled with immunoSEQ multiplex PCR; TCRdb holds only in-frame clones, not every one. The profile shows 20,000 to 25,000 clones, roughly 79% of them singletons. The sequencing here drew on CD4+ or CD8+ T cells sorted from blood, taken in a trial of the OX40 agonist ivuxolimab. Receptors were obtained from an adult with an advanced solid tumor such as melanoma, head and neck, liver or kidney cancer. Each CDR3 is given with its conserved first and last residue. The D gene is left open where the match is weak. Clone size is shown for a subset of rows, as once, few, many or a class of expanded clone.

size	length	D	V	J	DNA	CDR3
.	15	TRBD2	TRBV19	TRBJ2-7	TGTGCCAGTAGTATAGGGACTAGCGGGGGGATCGAGCAGTACTTC	CASSIGTSGGIEQYF
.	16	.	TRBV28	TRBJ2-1	TGTGCCAGCACCAAGGGGGGGACTTCCTCCTACAATGAGCAGTTCTTC	CASTKGGTSSYNEQFF
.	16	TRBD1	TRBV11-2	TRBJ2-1	TGTGCCAGCAGCTTTAGACAGGGCGGCCCCTACAATGAGCAGTTCTTC	CASSFRQGGPYNEQFF
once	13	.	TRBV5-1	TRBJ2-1	TGCGCCAGCAGCTTGGCCATATACAATGAGCAGTTCTTC	CASSLAIYNEQFF
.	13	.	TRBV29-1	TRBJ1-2	TGCAGCGTTATCAGAACCCTCAACTATGGCTACACCTTC	CSVIRTLNYGYTF
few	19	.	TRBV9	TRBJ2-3	TGTGCCAGCAGCGTAGGACATGGTTCGGGCTCGCTAACTCTGGATACGCAGTATTTT	CASSVGHGSGSLTLDTQYF
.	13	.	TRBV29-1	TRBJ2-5	TGCAGCGTTGAGTTTGGGTTTGGGGAGACCCAGTACTTC	CSVEFGFGETQYF
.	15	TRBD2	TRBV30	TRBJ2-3	TGTGCCTGGAGTGTACGGACTAGCCGAACAGATACGCAGTATTTT	CAWSVRTSRTDTQYF
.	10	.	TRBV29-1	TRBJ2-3	TGCAGCGTTGACACAGATACGCAGTATTTT	CSVDTDTQYF
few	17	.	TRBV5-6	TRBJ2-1	TGTGCCAGCAGTGTGACCCTGGGGGTGGAGTGGCACAATGAGCAGTTCTTC	CASSVTLGVEWHNEQFF
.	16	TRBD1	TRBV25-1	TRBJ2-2	TGTGCCAGCAGTGAGCATCGGACAGGGTTCACCGGGGAGCTGTTTTTT	CASSEHRTGFTGELFF
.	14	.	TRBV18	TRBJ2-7	TGTGCCAGCGCATCCAGGGGAGGCGCCTACGAGCAGTACTTC	CASASRGGAYEQYF
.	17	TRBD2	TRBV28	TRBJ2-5	TGTGCCAGCAGACAACTAGCGGGGATTTACGTCGGAGAGACCCAGTACTTC	CASRQLAGIYVGETQYF
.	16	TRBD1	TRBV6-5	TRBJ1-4	TGTGCCAGCAGTTACGGACAGGGGGTAACTAATGAAAAACTGTTTTTT	CASSYGQGVTNEKLFF
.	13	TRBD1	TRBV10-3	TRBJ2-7	TGTGCCATCATGGGACAGGGCTCCTACGAGCAGTACTTC	CAIMGQGSYEQYF
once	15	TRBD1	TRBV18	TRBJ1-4	TGTGCCAGCTCACCAAGGACAGGGGGCGATGAAAAACTGTTTTTT	CASSPRTGGDEKLFF
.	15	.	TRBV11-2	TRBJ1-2	TGTGCCAGCAGCTTAACGGTACAGCAGAACTATGGCTACACCTTC	CASSLTVQQNYGYTF
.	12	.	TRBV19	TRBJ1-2	TGTGCCAGTAGTCTATACAACTATGGCTACACCTTC	CASSLYNYGYTF
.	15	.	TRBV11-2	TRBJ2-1	TGTGCCAGCAGCGCCCGGGGGAACTCCTACAATGAGCAGTTCTTC	CASSARGNSYNEQFF
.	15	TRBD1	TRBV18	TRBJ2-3	TGTGCCAGCTCACCACGACAGGGAAACACAGATACGCAGTATTTT	CASSPRQGNTDTQYF
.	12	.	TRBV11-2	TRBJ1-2	TGTGCCAGCAGCTTAGATATCTATGGCTACACCTTC	CASSLDIYGYTF
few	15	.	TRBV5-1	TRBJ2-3	TGCGCCAGCGGTCCGGGGCAGGAAAGCACAGATACGCAGTATTTT	CASGPGQESTDTQYF
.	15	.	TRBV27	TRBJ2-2	TGTGCCAGCAGTTTAACTGCGCTGGGGGTCGGGGAGCTGTTTTTT	CASSLTALGVGELFF
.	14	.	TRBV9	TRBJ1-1	TGTGCCAGCAGCGGATACGGTTTGAACACTGAAGCTTTCTTT	CASSGYGLNTEAFF
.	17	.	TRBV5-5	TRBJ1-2	TGTGCCAGCAGCTTGGATGGTTCGGTAGATCTCAACTATGGCTACACCTTC	CASSLDGSVDLNYGYTF
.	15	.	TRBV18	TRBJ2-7	TGTGCCAGCTCACCTGGGCAGGGGAATTCCTACGAGCAGTACTTC	CASSPGQGNSYEQYF
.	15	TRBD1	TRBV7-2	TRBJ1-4	TGTGCCAGCAGCTTACAGGGGGCGACGGGAGAAAAACTGTTTTTT	CASSLQGATGEKLFF
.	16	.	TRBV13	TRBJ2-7	TGTGCCAGCAGCTTAAGTGGTGGGGTCTCCTCCTACGAGCAGTACTTC	CASSLSGGVSSYEQYF
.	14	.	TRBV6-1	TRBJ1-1	TGTGCCAGCAGGGCACAGAGCATGAACACTGAAGCTTTCTTT	CASRAQSMNTEAFF
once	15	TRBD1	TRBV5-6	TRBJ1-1	TGTGCCAGCAGCCTCTGGGACAGGGGGACGACTGAAGCTTTCTTT	CASSLWDRGTTEAFF
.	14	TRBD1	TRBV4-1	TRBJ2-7	TGCGCCAGCAGCCAAGTGGGACAGGCCTACGAGCAGTACTTC	CASSQVGQAYEQYF
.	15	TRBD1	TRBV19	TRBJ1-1	TGTGCCAGTAGTCCGACAGGGAGGGGGAACACTGAAGCTTTCTTT	CASSPTGRGNTEAFF
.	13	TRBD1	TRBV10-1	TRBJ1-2	TGCGCCAGCAGTCGGACAGGGAACTATGGCTACACCTTC	CASSRTGNYGYTF